This T cell receptor beta chain was found in a study of T cells in pancreatic ductal adenocarcinoma. The CDR3 has 11 amino acids. V lost 1 base, J lost 10 bases, and 7 bases lay in between. CDR1 is MGHRA and CDR2 is YSYEKL in the germline V gene. Selected pancreatic ductal adenocarcinoma patients had undergone surgery without neoadjuvant therapy. Some clones are missing from TCRdb's copy, which holds only in-frame ones; the method was immunoSEQ multiplex PCR. In the table there are 5,000 or so clones, around nine tenths of which are singletons. The TCR sequence derives from a human donor with pancreatic ductal adenocarcinoma. The chain is built from TRBV4-1 and TRBJ1-1; no reliable D call. Sequencing was performed on pancreatic tumor tissue. The CDR3 DNA reads TGCGCCAGCAGCCAAGGACGAGGAGCTTTCTTT. Translating it yields CASSQGRGAFF.